Following are 23 T cell receptor beta chains from one sample sequenced in a study of shared T cell receptors in the human thymus. The method was immunoSEQ multiplex PCR; TCRdb's version includes in-frame clones alone and lacks a portion of them. This table has 500,000 to 550,000 clones, approximately 80% appearing once. The same specimen was also included in a second study, on human thymus T cells.

The material sequenced was thymocytes. These receptors originate from a boy under two years old with a congenital heart defect.

This clone was detected only once. V is TRBV27 and J is TRBJ2-7, with D perhaps TRBD1 (6 bases). CDR1 is MNHEY and CDR2 is SMNVEV in the germline V gene (reference sequence). V was clipped by 7 bases and J by 4 bases, with 11 bases between them. This CDR3 is 12 amino acids long. CDR3 nucleotide sequence: TGTGCCAGCATGGGGGCATGGTACGAGCAGTACTTC. Protein sequence: CASMGAWYEQYF.

The chain carries TRBV4-3 and TRBJ1-1; tentative D call: TRBD1 (5 bases). Germline V lookup: CDR1 LGHNA, CDR2 YSLEER. V was clipped by 0 bases and J by 9 bases, with 11 bases between them. The CDR3 runs 13 residues. DNA of the CDR3: TGCGCCAGCAGCCAAGATGAGGGGACTCAAGCTTTCTTT. It yields the protein CASSQDEGTQAFF.

CDR3 DNA sequence: TGTGCCAGCAGCCTTGCCCGGGACAACGTAGAGACCCAGTACTTC. The encoded protein is CASSLARDNVETQYF. The chain employs TRBV28 and TRBJ2-5, with D perhaps matching TRBD1 (6 bases). Looked up from germline, CDR1 is MDHEN and CDR2 is SYDVKM. The CDR3 covers 15 residues. Trimming stripped 6 bases from V and 4 bases from J, with 18 bases between.

The chain combines TRBV30 with TRBJ2-1; 9 bases are shared with TRBD2. The germline V gene encodes CDR1 GTSNPN and CDR2 SVGIG (reference sequence). With 3 bases clipped from V and 3 bases from J, the junction kept 9 bases outside the gene matches. This CDR3 comprises 16 residues. CDR3 sequence reads: CAWSDSTSGVYNEQFF. CDR3 sequence (DNA): TGTGCCTGGAGCGATTCGACTAGCGGAGTCTACAATGAGCAGTTCTTC.

The J gene is TRBJ2-3, the V gene TRBV27, with TRBD2 as a possible D gene (6 bases). Per germline, CDR1 MNHEY and CDR2 SMNVEV (reference sequence). The CDR3 spans 16 residues. V lost 7 bases and J lost 2, with 19 bases in between. This chain's CDR3 is CASTQRGTTFTDTQYF. The DNA for the CDR3 is TGTGCCAGCACCCAACGGGGGACGACATTCACAGATACGCAGTATTTT.

The chain recombines TRBV9 with TRBJ1-4; 8 positions match TRBD1. The CDR3 length is 16 residues. Unmatched junction bases numbered 8, after V lost 3 bases and J lost 4 bases. Germline V gene sequence: CDR1 SGDLS, CDR2 YYNGEE. The CDR3 here is CASSARGQVHNEKLFF. The CDR3 DNA is TGTGCCAGCAGCGCCCGGGGACAGGTCCATAATGAAAAACTGTTTTTT.

The V call is TRBV4-1, the J call TRBJ2-7, with 8 bases lining up with TRBD2. V shed 3 bases and J 3 bases; nucleotides not matched to a gene: 10. The length of the CDR3 is 16 residues. The germline V gene encodes CDR1 MGHRA and CDR2 YSYEKL. CDR3 sequence: CASSQLPLLAVYEQYF. The CDR3, as DNA: TGCGCCAGCAGCCAGCTCCCCTTACTAGCGGTCTACGAGCAGTACTTC.

V and J are TRBV27 and TRBJ2-7; D possibly corresponds to TRBD1 (5 bases). The CDR3 contains 16 residues. V shed 0 bases and J shed 3 bases, with 15 bases lying between them. The germline V gene has CDR1 MNHEY and CDR2 SMNVEV (reference sequence). CDR3 loop: CASSLSNRLASYEQYF. The CDR3 nucleotides read TGTGCCAGCAGTTTATCGAACAGGTTGGCCAGCTACGAGCAGTACTTC.

This CDR3 is CASSLVAVRPLQQYF. The DNA of the CDR3 is TGTGCCAGCAGCTTAGTAGCCGTCCGGCCGCTCCAGCAGTACTTC. V gene TRBV11-2 combines with J gene TRBJ2-7; D unclear. Germline V gene lookup returns CDR1 SGHAT and CDR2 FQNNGV. The CDR3 contains 15 residues. V lost 1 base and J 8 bases, leaving 18 bases between the germline ends.

This chain uses TRBV11-2 with TRBJ2-7; no firm D call. Between the trimmed V and J ends, which lost 0 bases and 0 bases, there was a span of 12 bases. CDR3 length equals 16 residues. CDR1 SGHAT and CDR2 FQNNGV come from the germline V gene. CDR3 sequence (DNA): TGTGCCAGCAGCTTAGATCGGCGGCGGAGCTCCTACGAGCAGTACTTC. As protein: CASSLDRRRSSYEQYF. The full variable domain, with the rest looked up from reference TRBV11-2 and TRBJ2-7, is EAGVAQSPRYKIIEKRQSVAFWCNPISGHATLYWYQQILGQGPKLLIQFQNNGVVDDSQLPKDRFSAERLKGVDSTLKIQPAKLEDSAVYLCASSLDRRRSSYEQYFGPGTRLTVT.

This clone has a single count. The chain couples TRBV19 to TRBJ2-3, with TRBD2 identical over 9 bases. V lost 2 bases, J lost 2 bases, and 5 bases stayed unmatched. The CDR3 has 16 amino acids. Germline V gives CDR1 LNHDA, CDR2 SQIVND (reference sequence). CDR3 sequence: CASSIRLAGYTDTQYF. CDR3 DNA: TGTGCCAGTAGTATACGGCTAGCGGGATACACAGATACGCAGTATTTT.

This clone appeared a few times. This sequence joins TRBV19 and TRBJ2-1, with D hard to call. The CDR3 has 17 amino acids. The V end lost 2 bases, the J end lost 0 bases, and 14 bases lay between the germline ends. Per germline, CDR1 LNHDA and CDR2 SQIVND (reference sequence). In DNA form, the CDR3 reads TGTGCCAGTAGTATAAATGCGCTAGTTAGCTCCTACAATGAGCAGTTCTTC. This gives the protein CASSINALVSSYNEQFF.

This chain links TRBV10-2 with TRBJ2-4, with D perhaps TRBD1 (6 bases). The V end was cut by 6 bases, the J end by 2 bases, with 23 bases between. The CDR3 extends over 18 amino acids. Per germline, CDR1 WSHSY and CDR2 SAAADI. CDR3 region: CASSKLRGRTLTKNIQYF. DNA of the CDR3: TGCGCCAGCAGCAAACTCAGGGGAAGGACTTTAACCAAAAACATTCAGTACTTC.

The chain joins TRBV5-1 to TRBJ2-7; D is unclear. The CDR3 is 16 amino acids. Germline V gene data show CDR1 as SGHRS and CDR2 as YFSETQ. Trimming took 0 bases from V and 6 from J, leaving 19 bases between them. CDR3 in DNA: TGCGCCAGCAGCTTGGGGCGGCGAGAGGAGCTCTGCGAGCAGTACTTC. It translates to CASSLGRREELCEQYF.

The chain has TRBV29-1 and TRBJ2-3; a possible D gene is TRBD1 (6 bases). The CDR3 has 16 amino acids. Per germline, CDR1 SQVTM and CDR2 ANQGSEA. Trimming pared 4 bases from V and 1 base from J, leaving 18 bases between. The CDR3 DNA sequence: TGCAGCGTTGGGCCCCCCTGGGGGCCCGGCACAGATACGCAGTATTTT. It yields the protein CSVGPPWGPGTDTQYF.

The V call is TRBV4-3, the J call TRBJ2-7; TRBD1 matches 9 bases. V lost 4 bases to trimming and J lost 3 bases; unmatched junction nucleotides: 7. This CDR3 contains 15 residues. CDR1 and CDR2 from the germline V gene are LGHNA and YSLEER. The CDR3 coding sequence is TGCGCCAGCAGCCGGAGGACAGGGGCCCTCTACGAGCAGTACTTC. Protein sequence: CASSRRTGALYEQYF.

This clone was found once. CDR3 in DNA: TGTGCCAGCAGTTCCCCCAGGCACCGGGGGACTGAAGCTTTCTTT. It codes for CASSSPRHRGTEAFF. The V and J genes are TRBV27 and TRBJ1-1, with a tentative D call TRBD1 (5 bases). The CDR3 spans 15 residues. The V gene lost 4 bases and the J gene lost 5 bases, with 17 bases spanning the gap. CDR1 is MNHEY, CDR2 SMNVEV, per germline (reference sequence).

This clone was picked up a small number of times. The chain joins TRBV6-6 to TRBJ2-7; tentatively, D is TRBD2 (5 bases). The CDR3 is 12 residues long. Germline loops: CDR1 MNHNY, CDR2 SVGAGI (reference sequence). V was trimmed by 3 bases and J by 5 bases, leaving 8 bases between them. For the CDR3, the DNA is TGTGCCAGCAGTTATGTGGGAGACGAGCAGTACTTC. It specifies CASSYVGDEQYF.

The chain couples TRBV5-1 to TRBJ2-7; D is uncertain. Germline V CDR1 and CDR2: SGHRS, YFSETQ. The CDR3 has 17 amino acids. Trimming pared 4 bases from V and 3 bases from J, leaving 23 bases between. CDR3 protein: CASSRTWARENHYEQYF. Written as DNA, the CDR3 is TGCGCCAGCAGCCGTACGTGGGCCAGAGAAAACCACTACGAGCAGTACTTC.

This chain uses TRBV28 with TRBJ2-7; maybe TRBD1 (5 bases). CDR1 is MDHEN, CDR2 SYDVKM, per germline. The CDR3 is 19 amino acids. With 5 bases removed from V and 2 bases from J, the gap between germline ends came to 28 bases. Written as DNA, the CDR3 is TGTGCCAGCAGTCAACTCCCCCAGGGTGAGGCGTCTGGTACCTACGAGCAGTACTTC. As protein: CASSQLPQGEASGTYEQYF.

CDR3 loop: CASSLFRSSYNEQFF. DNA for the CDR3: TGTGCCAGCAGTCTTTTCCGGTCCTCCTACAATGAGCAGTTCTTC. The V call is TRBV27, the J call TRBJ2-1; no reliable D call. Germline CDR1 is MNHEY and CDR2 is SMNVEV (reference sequence). This CDR3 is 15 amino acids long. The V end was cut by 5 bases, the J end by 0 bases, with 11 bases between.

V usage is TRBV19 and J usage is TRBJ1-4; 7 bases line up with TRBD1. Per germline, CDR1 LNHDA and CDR2 SQIVND (reference sequence). The J segment lost 7 bases and the V segment lost 6 bases, leaving 14 bases of the junction unmatched. The CDR3 sequence is 16 residues long. CDR3 sequence (DNA): TGTGCCAGTAGCAATGGGCAGGGGGTGGGGAGTGAAAAACTGTTTTTT. Residues: CASSNGQGVGSEKLFF. Together with reference TRBV19 and TRBJ1-4, the CDR3 gives the full variable domain: DGGITQSPKYLFRKEGQNVTLSCEQNLNHDAMYWYRQDPGQGLRLIYYSQIVNDFQKGDIAEGYSVSREKKESFPLTVTSAQKNPTAFYLCASSNGQGVGSEKLFFGSGTQLSVL.

Concerning this clone itself: Relative to the germline gene, one junction end is altered; a read error may explain this. The same CDR3 arises from other DNA sequences in this sample as well. V and J are TRBV27 and TRBJ2-7; 8 nucleotides line up with TRBD2. CDR3 length equals 16 residues. Germline V gives CDR1 MNHEY, CDR2 SMNVEV (reference sequence). The chain's CDR3 is CASSSLLAGFIHEQYF. CDR3 coding DNA: TGTGCCAGCAGTTCCCTCCTAGCGGGCTTCATCCACGAGCAGTACTTT.